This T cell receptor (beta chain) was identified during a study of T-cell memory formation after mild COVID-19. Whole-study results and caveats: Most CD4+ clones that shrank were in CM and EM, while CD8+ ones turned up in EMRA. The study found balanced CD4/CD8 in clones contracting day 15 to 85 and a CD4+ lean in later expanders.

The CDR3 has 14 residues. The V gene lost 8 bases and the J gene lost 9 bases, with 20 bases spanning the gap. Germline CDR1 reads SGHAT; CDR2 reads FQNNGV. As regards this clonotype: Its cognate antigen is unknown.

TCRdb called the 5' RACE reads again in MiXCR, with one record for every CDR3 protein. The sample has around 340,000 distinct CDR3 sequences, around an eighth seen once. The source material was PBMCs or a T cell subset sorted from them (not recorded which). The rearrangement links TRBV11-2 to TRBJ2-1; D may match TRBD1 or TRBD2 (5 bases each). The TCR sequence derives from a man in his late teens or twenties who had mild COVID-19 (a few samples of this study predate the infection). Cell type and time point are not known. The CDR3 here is CASYDTRDQGEQFF. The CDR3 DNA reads TGTGCCAGCTACGATACGAGGGATCAGGGTGAGCAGTTCTTC.